These 7 T cell receptor beta chains were sequenced from one sample in a study of shared clonotypes between healthy human individuals. Naive CD8 cells lacked CD45RO, underwent positive selection for CCR7 and left out terminally differentiated effector memory CD45RA+ cells. Profiling relied on immunoSEQ multiplex PCR, and the TCRdb table lists in-frame clones only, not all of them. The profile shows 2 million to 2.5 million clones, about 95% of them singletons. Input material: naive CD8+ T cells sorted from blood. Source of these receptors: a young man in good health.

The table lists this clone with a count of one. V and J are TRBV13 and TRBJ1-1; D unresolved. V was pared by 0 bases and J by 1 base, with 6 bases between. The CDR3 has 14 amino acids. CDR1 PRHDT and CDR2 FYEKMQ come from the germline V gene (reference sequence). CDR3 DNA: TGTGCCAGCAGCTTAGGCTTCCCGAACACTGAAGCTTTCTTT. It is translated as CASSLGFPNTEAFF. The full variable domain, in which reference TRBV13 and TRBJ1-1 provide the parts outside the CDR3, is AAGVIQSPRHLIKEKRETATLKCYPIPRHDTVYWYQQGPGQDPQFLISFYEKMQSDKGSIPDRFSAQQFSDYHSELNMSSLELGDSALYFCASSLGFPNTEAFFGQGTRLTVV.

The chain combines TRBV5-6 with TRBJ1-6, with D possibly TRBD1 on 6 matching bases. The CDR3 sequence is 18 residues long. Germline assignment: CDR1 SGHDT and CDR2 YYEEEE. Deletions cut 4 bases from V and 0 bases from J, with 17 bases between. The CDR3 bases are TGTGCCAGCAGCGGGTGGACAGAAACGAGCTCCTATAATTCACCCCTCCACTTT. It yields the protein CASSGWTETSSYNSPLHF. Filled out from reference TRBV5-6 and TRBJ1-6, the complete variable domain reads DAGVTQSPTHLIKTRGQQVTLRCSPKSGHDTVSWYQQALGQGPQFIFQYYEEEERQRGNFPDRFSGHQFPNYSSELNVNALLLGDSALYLCASSGWTETSSYNSPLHFGNGTRLTVT.

This clone was detected only a few times. V gene TRBV14 combines with J gene TRBJ1-1; D is undetermined. Trimming stripped 4 bases from V and 4 bases from J, with 10 bases between. This CDR3 comprises 13 residues. Germline-derived CDR1 and CDR2 are SGHDN and FVKESK. The chain's CDR3 is CASSLSGFTEAFF. The CDR3 DNA reads TGTGCCAGCAGCCTGTCCGGATTCACTGAAGCTTTCTTT.

This chain links TRBV9 with TRBJ2-1; 7 nucleotides agree with TRBD1. Germline values: CDR1 SGDLS, CDR2 YYNGEE. CDR3 length: 13 residues. After removal of 6 bases from V and 3 bases from J, the junction contained 3 bases not matched to a gene. The CDR3 sequence is CASTRDSYNEQFF. The CDR3 DNA sequence: TGTGCCAGCACCAGGGACAGCTACAATGAGCAGTTCTTC.

The chain joins TRBV29-1 to TRBJ2-3; no definite D call. Germline V gives CDR1 SQVTM, CDR2 ANQGSEA. The V end was cut by 2 bases, the J end by 1 base, with 10 bases between. CDR3 size: 14 residues. CDR3: CSVEYPAGTDTQYF. CDR3 in DNA: TGCAGCGTTGAATACCCAGCAGGCACAGATACGCAGTATTTT.

The chain links TRBV13 to TRBJ2-1; D gene uncertain. This CDR3 is built from 15 residues. Germline CDR1 is PRHDT and CDR2 is FYEKMQ (reference sequence). The V end was cut by 5 bases, the J end by 8 bases, with 19 bases between. The CDR3 region is CASSPRSGQIHEQFF. The CDR3 DNA follows: TGTGCCAGCAGCCCCCGATCGGGCCAGATCCATGAGCAGTTCTTC.

The CDR3 sequence is CASSRAGNEQFF. The CDR3 DNA follows: TGTGCCAGCAGTCGTGCAGGGAATGAGCAGTTCTTC. The J gene is TRBJ2-1, the V gene TRBV27, with D tentatively TRBD1 (5 bases). CDR1 MNHEY and CDR2 SMNVEV come from the germline V gene (reference sequence). Trimming took off 5 bases at V and 7 bases at J, with 9 bases between the two ends. The CDR3 runs to 12 residues.